These T cell receptor beta chains were read from a single sample in a study of OX40 agonist ivuxolimab in advanced cancers. Clones were sequenced by immunoSEQ multiplex PCR, and TCRdb holds only the in-frame ones, with some missing. This sample has approximately 20,000 clones, with roughly 80% found just once. The source was CD4+ or CD8+ T cells sorted from blood, collected in a trial of the OX40 agonist ivuxolimab. The receptor source for this set is an adult with an advanced solid tumor such as melanoma, head and neck, liver or kidney cancer. Both conserved end residues are part of each CDR3. Each record gives: clone size, J gene, D gene, V gene, CDR3 DNA, CDR3 protein. D genes are given only for firm matches. Clone size is stated in some rows and not others, as once, few, many or a class when expanded.

>medium-sized|TRBJ2-2|TRBD2|TRBV9
TGTGCCAGCAGCTCTAACCGACTAGCGGTAAACACCGGGGAGCTGTTTTTT
CASSSNRLAVNTGELFF
>NA|TRBJ2-2|NA|TRBV2
TGTGCCAGCTCCTCTTCGGGGCTAGGGGAGCTGTTTTTT
CASSSSGLGELFF
>NA|TRBJ2-7|NA|TRBV6-5
TGTGCCAGCAGTTACGGGCAGCTGGGTGGCGAGCAGTACTTC
CASSYGQLGGEQYF
>NA|TRBJ2-1|TRBD2|TRBV4-1
TGCGCCAGCAGCCAACAAGCGGGAGCCTACAATGAGCAGTTCTTC
CASSQQAGAYNEQFF
>NA|TRBJ2-5|NA|TRBV11-2
TGTGCCAGCAGCCCAGGACAGTTACAAGAGACCCAGTACTTC
CASSPGQLQETQYF
>NA|TRBJ1-3|TRBD1|TRBV9
TGTGCCAGCAGCCCCACTGGGACAGGTGGAAACACCATATATTTT
CASSPTGTGGNTIYF
>NA|TRBJ2-1|NA|TRBV9
TGTGCCAGCAGCGTTGAGGGCCAAGCTCTCAATGAGCAGTTCTTC
CASSVEGQALNEQFF
>NA|TRBJ1-1|NA|TRBV4-1
TGCGCCAGCAGCCAGACAACGTGGACTATGAACACTGAAGCTTTCTTT
CASSQTTWTMNTEAFF
>NA|TRBJ2-1|NA|TRBV7-3
TGTGCCAGCAGTCTTGAGACAGTAAATGAGCAGTTCTTC
CASSLETVNEQFF
>NA|TRBJ2-3|NA|TRBV27
TGTGCCAGCAGTTACCCCGAGCAGTATTTT
CASSYPEQYF
>NA|TRBJ2-1|TRBD2|TRBV10-2
TGCGCCAGCAGTGTGGGGCTAGCGGCCGAGCAGTTCTTC
CASSVGLAAEQFF
>NA|TRBJ2-2|NA|TRBV5-4
TGTGCCAGCAGCTCTCCAGGGGCGGTCACCGGGGAGCTGTTTTTT
CASSSPGAVTGELFF
>NA|TRBJ2-1|NA|TRBV9
TGTGCCAGCAGCGTAGGGAGCCACAATGAGCAGTTCTTC
CASSVGSHNEQFF
>NA|TRBJ2-1|NA|TRBV28
TGTGCCAGCAGTCAGCCCTATAAGGGGTCCTACAATGAGCAGTTCTTC
CASSQPYKGSYNEQFF
>NA|TRBJ1-2|NA|TRBV7-8
TGTGCCAGCAGCGGAGACTCATATGGCTACACCTTC
CASSGDSYGYTF
>NA|TRBJ1-2|NA|TRBV4-3
TGCGCCAGCAGCCAAGACACCACAGGACATGATGGCTACACCTTC
CASSQDTTGHDGYTF
>NA|TRBJ1-1|NA|TRBV5-1
TGCGCCAGCAGCTTGGGACTAGAAGCTTTCTTT
CASSLGLEAFF
>NA|TRBJ1-5|TRBD1|TRBV7-9
TGTGCCAGCAGCTTAGCCGGGACAGGGACCGGTCAGCCCCAGCATTTT
CASSLAGTGTGQPQHF
>large|TRBJ2-7|NA|TRBV5-1
TGCGCCAGCAGCGGGGACACCTCCTACGAGCAGTACTTC
CASSGDTSYEQYF
>NA|TRBJ2-1|NA|TRBV9
TGTGCCAGCAGCGCACCCCCCGGGATTGAGCAGTTCTTC
CASSAPPGIEQFF
>few|TRBJ1-3|NA|TRBV19
TGTGCCAGTAGTACGGTCTCTGGAAACACCATATATTTT
CASSTVSGNTIYF
>NA|TRBJ2-1|TRBD2|TRBV27
TGTGCCAGCAGACCACTAGCGGGAGGGCCCAATGAGCAGTTCTTC
CASRPLAGGPNEQFF
>NA|TRBJ2-1|TRBD1|TRBV18
TGTGCCAGCTCACCAAAGAATTTGACAGGGTGGTTTTTAGGTCCCTTCTTC
CASSPKNLTGWFLGPFF
>few|TRBJ2-7|TRBD2|TRBV6-5
TGTGCCAGCAGTTACTCGGGGCTAGCGGGTGAGCAGTACTTC
CASSYSGLAGEQYF
>NA|TRBJ2-5|NA|TRBV27
TGTGCCAGCAGTTCCCTCCAGACAGCCCCCGACCAAGAGACCCAGTACTTC
CASSSLQTAPDQETQYF
>NA|TRBJ2-3|NA|TRBV6-5
TGTGCCAGCAGTTACTATGTAGCAGGCACAGATACGCAGTATTTT
CASSYYVAGTDTQYF
>NA|TRBJ2-2|TRBD2|TRBV7-2
TGTGCCAGCAGCTTCCCCGGGACTAGCGCGAACACCGGGGAGCTGTTTTTT
CASSFPGTSANTGELFF
>NA|TRBJ1-2|NA|TRBV19
TGTGCCAGTAGTGCTACCGAGGGACGGGGCTACACCTTC
CASSATEGRGYTF
>once|TRBJ1-1|NA|TRBV5-4
TGTGCCAGCAGCTCGACCACCGTGGGGTTGAACACTGAAGCTTTCTTT
CASSSTTVGLNTEAFF
>NA|TRBJ1-3|NA|TRBV29-1
TGCAGCGCCCACTCTGGAAACACCATATATTTT
CSAHSGNTIYF
>NA|TRBJ1-2|NA|TRBV7-8
TGTGCCAGCAGCTTAGCCGGGGGCGGCTACGGCTACACCTTC
CASSLAGGGYGYTF
>NA|TRBJ2-1|TRBD1|TRBV7-3
TGTGCCAGCAGCGCCTCGACAGGGGGCTCCTACAATGAGCAGTTCTTC
CASSASTGGSYNEQFF
>NA|TRBJ2-5|TRBD1|TRBV30
TGTGCCTGGAGTGGCGCAGGGGGCGAAGAGACCCAGTACTTC
CAWSGAGGEETQYF
>NA|TRBJ1-4|NA|TRBV4-3
TGCGCCAGCAGCCAAGATTCCGGTTCTAATGAAAAACTGTTTTTT
CASSQDSGSNEKLFF
>NA|TRBJ2-1|NA|TRBV7-9
TGTGCCAGCAGCCTCAACGGAGGGGCGCGAAGTGAGCAGTTCTTC
CASSLNGGARSEQFF
>NA|TRBJ2-5|NA|TRBV13
TGTGCCAGCAGCTTATACCAGGGGGGTCCGGGGCAAGAGACCCAGTACTTC
CASSLYQGGPGQETQYF
>NA|TRBJ2-3|NA|TRBV10-3
TGTGCCATCAGTGAGTCGAGGAGTAGCACAGATACGCAGTATTTT
CAISESRSSTDTQYF
>NA|TRBJ2-7|NA|TRBV5-4
TGTGCCAGCAGCTTATCCCCGCGTGAGCAGTACTTC
CASSLSPREQYF
>NA|TRBJ2-1|NA|TRBV4-3
TGCGCCAGCAGCCTCCGGGACGGACACTACAATGAGCAGTTCTTC
CASSLRDGHYNEQFF
>once|TRBJ1-1|TRBD1|TRBV19
TGTGCCAGTAGTAGGACAGGGGGGACTGAAGCTTTCTTT
CASSRTGGTEAFF
>few|TRBJ2-3|NA|TRBV7-6
TGTGCCAGCAGCTTATACTCCCCTAGCGCAGATACGCAGTATTTT
CASSLYSPSADTQYF
>NA|TRBJ2-1|NA|TRBV6-5
TGTGCCAGCAGTTTGCGGGACCCAACTGCCAATGAGCAGTTCTTC
CASSLRDPTANEQFF
>NA|TRBJ2-3|TRBD1|TRBV5-8
TGTGCCAGCAGCACGGGACAGTCCTCCACAGATACGCAGTATTTT
CASSTGQSSTDTQYF
>once|TRBJ2-1|NA|TRBV7-9
TGTGCCAGCAGCTTAAGGGGGGGCTCCTACAATGAGCAGTTCTTC
CASSLRGGSYNEQFF
>NA|TRBJ2-2|TRBD2|TRBV7-9
TGTGCCAGCAGCTCGGGACTAGCCGGGGAGCTGTTTTTT
CASSSGLAGELFF
>once|TRBJ2-1|TRBD2|TRBV15
TGTGCCACCAGCCGAGAAACTAGCGGGATTTACAATGAGCAGTTCTTC
CATSRETSGIYNEQFF